What follows is one TCR beta chain and its context. Its matching antigen is unknown. This sample was included in a study of cytomegalovirus exposure and HLA in healthy donors. For the study at large: Earlier, almost 120 million unique TCR beta sequences were recovered from roughly 180 million T cells by an analysis. Whole-study results and caveats: Some TCR beta chains (around 180 of them) were listed as cytomegalovirus-associated. The classifier, whose performance was assessed in both the original and validation cohorts, reportedly diagnosed cytomegalovirus status with high specificity and sensitivity. Solely CMV serostatus was available to characterize immune exposure.

In germline, CDR1 is GTSNPN, CDR2 SVGIG (reference sequence). Trimming shortened V by 0 bases and J by 7 bases, and 15 bases separated the two germline ends. The length of the CDR3 is 14 residues. The PCR ran on 60 Vbeta and 13 Jbeta primers. Assay used: immunoSEQ multiplex PCR; TCRdb lists only in-frame clones, some missing. This table has tens of thousands of clones, roughly two thirds appearing once. Material: PBMCs. This sequence joins TRBV30 and TRBJ1-2; D remains ambiguous. The TCR comes from a man in his 60s in good health and CMV-seropositive. CDR3 coding DNA: TGTGCCTGGAGTGTTAATCCGGGGTCCGGTGGCTACACCTTC. Its translation is CAWSVNPGSGGYTF.